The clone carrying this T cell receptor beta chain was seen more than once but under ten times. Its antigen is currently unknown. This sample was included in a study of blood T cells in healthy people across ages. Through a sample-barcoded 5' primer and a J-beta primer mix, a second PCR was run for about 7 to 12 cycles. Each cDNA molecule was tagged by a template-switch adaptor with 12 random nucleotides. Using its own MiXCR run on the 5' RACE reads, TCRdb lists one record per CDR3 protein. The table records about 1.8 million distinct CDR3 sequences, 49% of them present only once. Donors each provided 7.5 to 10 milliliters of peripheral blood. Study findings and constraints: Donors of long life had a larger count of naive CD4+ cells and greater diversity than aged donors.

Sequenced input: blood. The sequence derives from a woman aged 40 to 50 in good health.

The CDR3 spells CASSLGLQDYNEQFF. CDR3 bases: TGCGCCAGCAGCCTCGGACTACAAGACTACAATGAGCAGTTCTTC. The chain couples TRBV4-3 to TRBJ2-1; D might be TRBD2 (6 bases). Per the germline V gene, CDR1 is LGHNA and CDR2 is YSLEER. V lost 4 bases to trimming and J lost 3 bases, with 13 bases between them. This CDR3 is built from 15 residues.